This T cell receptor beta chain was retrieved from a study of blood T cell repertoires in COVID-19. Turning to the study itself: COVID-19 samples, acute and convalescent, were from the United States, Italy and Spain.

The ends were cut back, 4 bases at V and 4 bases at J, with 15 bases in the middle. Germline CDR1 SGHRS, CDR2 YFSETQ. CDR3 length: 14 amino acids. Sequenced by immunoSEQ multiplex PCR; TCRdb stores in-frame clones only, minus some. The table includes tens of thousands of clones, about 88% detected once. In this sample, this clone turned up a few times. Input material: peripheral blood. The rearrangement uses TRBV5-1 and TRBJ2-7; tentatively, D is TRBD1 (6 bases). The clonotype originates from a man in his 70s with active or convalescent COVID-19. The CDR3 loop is CASSSGMDSYEQYF. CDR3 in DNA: TGCGCCAGCAGCAGCGGAATGGACAGTTACGAGCAGTACTTC.